A selection of T cell receptor beta chains follows, all from one sample in a study of response to subunit inactivated influenza vaccine. MiXCR was run by TCRdb on the RT-PCR reads, yielding one entry per CDR3 protein. The data contain roughly 160,000 distinct CDR3 sequences, roughly 11% of them singletons. The specimen was non-naive T cells sorted from PBMCs, collected about 40 days after vaccination. The receptors derive from a man aged 45-65 years who received an inactivated influenza vaccine. The CDR3 runs from the conserved cysteine through the conserved F or W. The order of the fields is CDR3 protein, D gene, V gene, clone size, J gene. A D gene is named only where the DNA matches it firmly. Size is stated for part of the rows, as once, few or many counts, or as a class when the clone is expanded.

CDR3 protein: CASSPDTPGTQYF
D gene: -
V gene: TRBV12-3/TRBV12-4
clone size: -
J gene: -

CDR3 protein: CASSPTSGNYNEQFF
D gene: TRBD2
V gene: TRBV18
clone size: few
J gene: TRBJ2-1

CDR3 protein: CSARDPKGTLGAFF
D gene: -
V gene: TRBV20-1
clone size: -
J gene: TRBJ1-1

CDR3 protein: CASSMGRMNTEAFF
D gene: -
V gene: TRBV2
clone size: -
J gene: TRBJ1-1

CDR3 protein: CASRGGGNTEAFF
D gene: -
V gene: TRBV5-1
clone size: -
J gene: TRBJ1-1

CDR3 protein: CASSERDSLEQYF
D gene: TRBD1
V gene: TRBV6-1
clone size: -
J gene: TRBJ2-7

CDR3 protein: CASSAAAGTEAFF
D gene: -
V gene: TRBV25-1
clone size: few
J gene: TRBJ1-1

CDR3 protein: CASSWDRHNSPLHF
D gene: TRBD1
V gene: TRBV7-2
clone size: few
J gene: TRBJ1-6

CDR3 protein: CASSLSATGELFF
D gene: -
V gene: TRBV5-1
clone size: many
J gene: TRBJ2-2

CDR3 protein: CASSPHGFYNSPLHF
D gene: -
V gene: TRBV25-1
clone size: -
J gene: TRBJ1-6

CDR3 protein: CASSLRREQFF
D gene: -
V gene: TRBV12-3/TRBV12-4
clone size: many
J gene: TRBJ2-1

CDR3 protein: CSASSLAGVKPSGYETQYF
D gene: TRBD2
V gene: TRBV20-1
clone size: -
J gene: TRBJ2-5

CDR3 protein: CSVRVNRNTGELFF
D gene: -
V gene: TRBV29-1
clone size: many
J gene: TRBJ2-2

CDR3 protein: CASSESNGANVLTF
D gene: -
V gene: TRBV6-1
clone size: -
J gene: TRBJ2-6

CDR3 protein: CASSKAGLAGETDYEQYF
D gene: -
V gene: TRBV21-1
clone size: few
J gene: TRBJ2-7

CDR3 protein: CASSQGGQSTDTQYF
D gene: TRBD1
V gene: TRBV4-1
clone size: many
J gene: TRBJ2-3

CDR3 protein: CAIRTSSYEQYF
D gene: -
V gene: TRBV10-3
clone size: few
J gene: TRBJ2-7

CDR3 protein: CASGRHRGRETQYF
D gene: TRBD1
V gene: TRBV28
clone size: -
J gene: TRBJ2-5

CDR3 protein: CASSPTGTGHYNEQFF
D gene: TRBD1
V gene: TRBV19
clone size: few
J gene: TRBJ2-1

CDR3 protein: CASSQDLMGGYETQYF
D gene: -
V gene: TRBV3-1
clone size: -
J gene: TRBJ2-5

CDR3 protein: CATSVGSTDTQYF
D gene: -
V gene: TRBV24-1
clone size: few
J gene: TRBJ2-3

CDR3 protein: CASSQPLAGGRETQYF
D gene: TRBD2
V gene: TRBV3-1
clone size: -
J gene: TRBJ2-5

CDR3 protein: CASSPRLAGSYEQYF
D gene: TRBD2
V gene: TRBV7-2
clone size: many
J gene: TRBJ2-7

CDR3 protein: CSAHPVTGYQYGTEAFF
D gene: TRBD1
V gene: TRBV20-1
clone size: few
J gene: TRBJ1-1

CDR3 protein: CSANSASGFTYEQYF
D gene: TRBD2
V gene: TRBV20-1
clone size: -
J gene: TRBJ2-7

CDR3 protein: CSAPDGYTDTQYF
D gene: -
V gene: TRBV20-1
clone size: few
J gene: TRBJ2-3

CDR3 protein: CASSTGRAGEQFF
D gene: -
V gene: TRBV19
clone size: few
J gene: TRBJ2-1

CDR3 protein: CASSQTDTQYF
D gene: -
V gene: TRBV12-3/TRBV12-4
clone size: many
J gene: TRBJ2-3

CDR3 protein: CAWSVPGSYEQYF
D gene: -
V gene: TRBV30
clone size: few
J gene: TRBJ2-7

CDR3 protein: CSAESRDRGVNEKLFF
D gene: TRBD1
V gene: TRBV20-1
clone size: -
J gene: TRBJ1-4

CDR3 protein: CASSSDIGRNQPQHF
D gene: -
V gene: TRBV7-2
clone size: many
J gene: TRBJ1-5

CDR3 protein: CASSQESNGLYNEQFF
D gene: -
V gene: TRBV4-3
clone size: few
J gene: TRBJ2-1